A selection of T cell receptor beta chains follows, all from one sample in a study of T cells expressing NK-cell markers. TCRdb reworked the 5' RACE reads into one entry per CDR3 protein, no DNA. Its table records a few hundred thousand distinct CDR3 sequences. Sequencing was performed on blood T cells: a sorted CD56 or NKG2C T cell subset, CD4+ or CD8+ T cells, or bulk PBMC T cells (not recorded which). These receptor sequences come from a man aged 18 to 30 in good health. Each CDR3 is given with its conserved first and last residue. Fields, in order: V gene, J gene, CDR3 protein.

v_gene: TRBV7-9; j_gene: TRBJ2-4; CDR3aa: CASSLGRGLSNIQYF
v_gene: TRBV20-1; j_gene: TRBJ1-5; CDR3aa: CSARSRGGYSNQPQHF
v_gene: TRBV11-1; j_gene: TRBJ2-6; CDR3aa: CASSPVGSSGANVLTF
v_gene: TRBV28; j_gene: TRBJ2-3; CDR3aa: CASSPLGGRFPDTQYF
v_gene: TRBV20-1; j_gene: TRBJ1-4; CDR3aa: CSARDHRQGLEKLFF
v_gene: TRBV18; j_gene: TRBJ1-5; CDR3aa: CASSPSYNSNQPQHF
v_gene: TRBV20-1; j_gene: TRBJ2-5; CDR3aa: CSARDRTRETQYF
v_gene: TRBV24-1; j_gene: TRBJ1-2; CDR3aa: CATSDDGGGYTF
v_gene: TRBV12-3/TRBV12-4; j_gene: TRBJ2-1; CDR3aa: CASSFTTQSYNEQFF
v_gene: TRBV7-6; j_gene: TRBJ2-1; CDR3aa: CASSPLGGGLVNEQFF
v_gene: TRBV7-9; j_gene: TRBJ2-5; CDR3aa: CASSLARGQETQYF
v_gene: TRBV12-3/TRBV12-4; j_gene: TRBJ1-5; CDR3aa: CASSSRTGGVQPQHF
v_gene: TRBV6-5; j_gene: TRBJ1-2; CDR3aa: CASSYSGIGLVSSYGYTF
v_gene: TRBV6-5; j_gene: TRBJ2-3; CDR3aa: CASSRLGGLYTQYF
v_gene: TRBV11-2; j_gene: TRBJ2-1; CDR3aa: CASSLGPREHYNEQFF
v_gene: TRBV20-1; j_gene: TRBJ2-1; CDR3aa: CSAPLGLAATNEQFF
v_gene: TRBV5-5; j_gene: TRBJ2-2; CDR3aa: CASSGSTGELFF
v_gene: TRBV12-3/TRBV12-4; j_gene: TRBJ2-5; CDR3aa: CASSLPGLAGAGTQYF
v_gene: TRBV12-3/TRBV12-4; j_gene: TRBJ2-2; CDR3aa: CASSLRGGSSTGELFF
v_gene: TRBV7-8; j_gene: TRBJ2-3; CDR3aa: CASSLEAGDDTQYF
v_gene: TRBV19; j_gene: TRBJ1-5; CDR3aa: CASSTRTGGGNQPQHF
v_gene: TRBV5-6; j_gene: TRBJ1-5; CDR3aa: CASSRRRMGQPQHF
v_gene: TRBV5-1; j_gene: TRBJ2-3; CDR3aa: CASSLDDYTTDTQYF
v_gene: TRBV5-4; j_gene: TRBJ2-3; CDR3aa: CASSSVGRDTQYF
v_gene: TRBV27; j_gene: TRBJ1-4; CDR3aa: CASSQNPAGNEKLFF
v_gene: TRBV7-9; j_gene: TRBJ1-2; CDR3aa: CASSSGTGRHGYTF
v_gene: TRBV5-6; j_gene: TRBJ2-5; CDR3aa: CASSVVETQYF
v_gene: TRBV12-3/TRBV12-4; j_gene: TRBJ2-1; CDR3aa: CASRAEGSYNEQFF
v_gene: TRBV15; j_gene: TRBJ2-4; CDR3aa: CATSRGAGPRYF
v_gene: TRBV2; j_gene: TRBJ2-7; CDR3aa: CASSEARLDTYEQYF
v_gene: TRBV5-4; j_gene: TRBJ2-2; CDR3aa: CASSFYGELFF
v_gene: TRBV9; j_gene: TRBJ2-2; CDR3aa: CASSRRTSGSSGELFF
v_gene: TRBV20-1; j_gene: TRBJ2-5; CDR3aa: CSATPRERLVGETQYF
v_gene: TRBV20-1; j_gene: TRBJ2-1; CDR3aa: CSAASRNEQFF
v_gene: TRBV28; j_gene: TRBJ2-2; CDR3aa: CASSLGVVFGGELFF
v_gene: TRBV12-3/TRBV12-4; j_gene: TRBJ1-2; CDR3aa: CASSLEGAGYGYTF
v_gene: TRBV6-5; j_gene: TRBJ2-5; CDR3aa: CASSYWGAGPQETQYF
v_gene: TRBV6-2/TRBV6-3; j_gene: TRBJ2-3; CDR3aa: CASSYRHRSSTDTQYF
v_gene: TRBV5-4; j_gene: TRBJ2-3; CDR3aa: CASSLGLAGAADTQYF
v_gene: TRBV9; j_gene: TRBJ2-5; CDR3aa: CASSVDLGTEETQYF
v_gene: TRBV28; j_gene: TRBJ2-1; CDR3aa: CASSLSSPPVNEQFF
v_gene: TRBV5-1; j_gene: TRBJ1-1; CDR3aa: CASSLGPKGTEAFF
v_gene: TRBV5-1; j_gene: TRBJ2-3; CDR3aa: CASREVGRPTDTQYF
v_gene: TRBV12-3/TRBV12-4; j_gene: TRBJ2-1; CDR3aa: CASSPWDRGGREQFF
v_gene: TRBV12-3/TRBV12-4; j_gene: TRBJ1-1; CDR3aa: CASSLVRRVNTEAFF
v_gene: TRBV6-2/TRBV6-3; j_gene: TRBJ2-1; CDR3aa: CASSLLVPGALAGGQGVNEQFF
v_gene: TRBV24-1; j_gene: TRBJ2-2; CDR3aa: CATSDYGPNTGELFF
v_gene: TRBV7-2; j_gene: TRBJ2-5; CDR3aa: CASSLDRGAQETQYF
v_gene: TRBV20-1; j_gene: TRBJ2-1; CDR3aa: CSAMVVYEQFF
v_gene: TRBV7-2; j_gene: TRBJ2-5; CDR3aa: CASSVLAGPFETQYF
v_gene: TRBV4-3; j_gene: TRBJ2-1; CDR3aa: CASSQDWADREIYNEQFF
v_gene: TRBV5-1; j_gene: TRBJ1-1; CDR3aa: CASSLRTGKVNTEAFF
v_gene: TRBV27; j_gene: TRBJ2-1; CDR3aa: CASSLAAYNEQFF